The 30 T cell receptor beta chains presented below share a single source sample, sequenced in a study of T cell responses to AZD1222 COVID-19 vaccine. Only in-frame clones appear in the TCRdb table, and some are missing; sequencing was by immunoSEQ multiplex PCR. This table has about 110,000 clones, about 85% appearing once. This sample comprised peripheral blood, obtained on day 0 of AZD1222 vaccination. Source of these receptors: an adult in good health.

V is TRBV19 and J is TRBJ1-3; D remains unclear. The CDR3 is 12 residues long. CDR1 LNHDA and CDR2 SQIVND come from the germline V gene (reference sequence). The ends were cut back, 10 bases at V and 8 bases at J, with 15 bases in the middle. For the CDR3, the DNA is TGTGCCACCTTAGGGCTGAAGGACACCATATATTTT. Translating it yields CATLGLKDTIYF.

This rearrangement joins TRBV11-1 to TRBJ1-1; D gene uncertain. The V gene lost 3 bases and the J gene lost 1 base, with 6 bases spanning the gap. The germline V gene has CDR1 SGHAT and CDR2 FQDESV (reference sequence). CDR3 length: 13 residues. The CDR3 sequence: CASSFNGNTEAFF. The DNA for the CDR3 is TGTGCCAGCAGCTTTAATGGGAACACTGAAGCTTTCTTT.

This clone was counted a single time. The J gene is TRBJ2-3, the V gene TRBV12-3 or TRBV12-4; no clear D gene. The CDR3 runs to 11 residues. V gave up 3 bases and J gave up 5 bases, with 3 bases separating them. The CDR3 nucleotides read TGTGCCAGCAGTTTTCGAGATACGCAGTATTTT. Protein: CASSFRDTQYF.

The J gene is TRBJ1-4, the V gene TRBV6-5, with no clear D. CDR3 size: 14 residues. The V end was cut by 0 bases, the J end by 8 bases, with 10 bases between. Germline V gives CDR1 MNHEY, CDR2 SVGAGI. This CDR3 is CASSYSPGREKLFF. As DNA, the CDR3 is TGTGCCAGCAGTTACTCCCCTGGTCGGGAAAAACTGTTTTTT.

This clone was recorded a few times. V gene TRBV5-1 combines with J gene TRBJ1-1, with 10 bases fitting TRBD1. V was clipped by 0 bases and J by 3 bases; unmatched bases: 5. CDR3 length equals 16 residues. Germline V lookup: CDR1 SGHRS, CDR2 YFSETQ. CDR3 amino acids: CASSLEGTGAYTEAFF. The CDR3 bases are TGCGCCAGCAGCTTGGAAGGGACAGGGGCTTACACTGAAGCTTTCTTT.

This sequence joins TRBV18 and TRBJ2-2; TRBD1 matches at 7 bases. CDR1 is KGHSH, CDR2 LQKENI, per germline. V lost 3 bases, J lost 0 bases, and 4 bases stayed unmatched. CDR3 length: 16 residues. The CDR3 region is CASSPRQGSNTGELFF. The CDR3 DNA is TGTGCCAGCTCACCCCGACAGGGTTCGAACACCGGGGAGCTGTTTTTT.

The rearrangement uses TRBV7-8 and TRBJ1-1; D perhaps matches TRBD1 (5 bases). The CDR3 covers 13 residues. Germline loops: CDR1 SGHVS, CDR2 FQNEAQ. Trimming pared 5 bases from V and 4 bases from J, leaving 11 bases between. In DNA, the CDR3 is TGTGCCAGCAGCCGAGGGGAGATCACTGAAGCTTTCTTT. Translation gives CASSRGEITEAFF.

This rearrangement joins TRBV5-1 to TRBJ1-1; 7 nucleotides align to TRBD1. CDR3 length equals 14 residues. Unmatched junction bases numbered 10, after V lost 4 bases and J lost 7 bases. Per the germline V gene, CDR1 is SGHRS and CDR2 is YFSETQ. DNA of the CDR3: TGCGCCAGCAGCCTCATAGGACAGGCGTATGAAGCTTTCTTT. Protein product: CASSLIGQAYEAFF.

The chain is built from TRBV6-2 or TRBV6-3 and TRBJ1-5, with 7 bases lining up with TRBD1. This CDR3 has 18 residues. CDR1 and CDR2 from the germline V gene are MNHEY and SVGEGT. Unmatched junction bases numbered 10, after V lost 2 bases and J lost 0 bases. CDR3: CASSYKGAGIYSNQPQHF. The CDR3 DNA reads TGTGCCAGCAGTTACAAGGGGGCCGGCATTTATAGCAATCAGCCCCAGCATTTT.

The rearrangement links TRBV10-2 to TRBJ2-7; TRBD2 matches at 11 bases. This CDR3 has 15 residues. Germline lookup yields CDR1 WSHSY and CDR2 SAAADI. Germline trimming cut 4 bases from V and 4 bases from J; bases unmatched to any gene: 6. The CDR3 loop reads CASSATSGITYEQYF. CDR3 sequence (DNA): TGCGCCAGCAGTGCGACTAGCGGGATAACTTACGAGCAGTACTTC.

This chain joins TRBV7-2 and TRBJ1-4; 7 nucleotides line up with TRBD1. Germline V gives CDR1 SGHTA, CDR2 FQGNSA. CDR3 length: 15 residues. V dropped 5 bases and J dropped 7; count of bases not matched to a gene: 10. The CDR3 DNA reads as TGTGCCAGCAGCCCGCAGACAGGGAGAAGTGAAAAACTGTTTTTT. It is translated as CASSPQTGRSEKLFF.

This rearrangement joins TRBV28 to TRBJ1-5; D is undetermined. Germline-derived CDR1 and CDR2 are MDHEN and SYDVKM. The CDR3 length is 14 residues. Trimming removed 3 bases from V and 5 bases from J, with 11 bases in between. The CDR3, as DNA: TGTGCCAGCAGTTTCGCCGGGCTTGATCAGCCCCAGCATTTT. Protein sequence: CASSFAGLDQPQHF. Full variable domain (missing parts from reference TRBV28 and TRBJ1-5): DVKVTQSSRYLVKRTGEKVFLECVQDMDHENMFWYRQDPGLGLRLIYFSYDVKMKEKGDIPEGYSVSREKKERFSLILESASTNQTSMYLCASSFAGLDQPQHFGDGTRLSIL.

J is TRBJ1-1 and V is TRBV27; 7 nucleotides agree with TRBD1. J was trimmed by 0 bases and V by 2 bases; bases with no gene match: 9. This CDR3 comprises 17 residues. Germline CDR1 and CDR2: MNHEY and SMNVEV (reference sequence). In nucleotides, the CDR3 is TGTGCCAGCAGTTTAGGAGCCGGACAGGAGATGAACACTGAAGCTTTCTTT. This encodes CASSLGAGQEMNTEAFF.

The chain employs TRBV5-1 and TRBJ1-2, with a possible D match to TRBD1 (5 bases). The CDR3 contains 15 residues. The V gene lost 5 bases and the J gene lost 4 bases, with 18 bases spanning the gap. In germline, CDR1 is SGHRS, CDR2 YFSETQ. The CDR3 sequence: CASREVIRDSYGYTF. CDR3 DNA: TGCGCCAGCAGGGAGGTAATCAGGGATAGCTATGGCTACACCTTC.

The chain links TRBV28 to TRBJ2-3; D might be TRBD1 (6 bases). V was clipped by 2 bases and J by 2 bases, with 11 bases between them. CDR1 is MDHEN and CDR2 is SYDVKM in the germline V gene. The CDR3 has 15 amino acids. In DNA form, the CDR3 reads TGTGCCAGCAGTTTACCCGGGACATCCACAGATACGCAGTATTTT. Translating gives CASSLPGTSTDTQYF.

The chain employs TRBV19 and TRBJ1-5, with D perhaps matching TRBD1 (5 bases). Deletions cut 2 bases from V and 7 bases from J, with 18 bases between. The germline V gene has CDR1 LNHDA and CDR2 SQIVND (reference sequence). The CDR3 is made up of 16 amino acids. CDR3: CASSIRAQATGQPQHF. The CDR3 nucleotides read TGTGCCAGTAGTATAAGGGCACAGGCGACGGGCCAGCCCCAGCATTTT.

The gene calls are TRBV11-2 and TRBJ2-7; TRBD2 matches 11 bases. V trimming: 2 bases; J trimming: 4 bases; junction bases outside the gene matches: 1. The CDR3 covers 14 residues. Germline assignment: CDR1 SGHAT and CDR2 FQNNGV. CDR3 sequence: CASSLTSGGYEQYF. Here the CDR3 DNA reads TGTGCCAGCAGCTTAACTAGCGGGGGATACGAGCAGTACTTC.

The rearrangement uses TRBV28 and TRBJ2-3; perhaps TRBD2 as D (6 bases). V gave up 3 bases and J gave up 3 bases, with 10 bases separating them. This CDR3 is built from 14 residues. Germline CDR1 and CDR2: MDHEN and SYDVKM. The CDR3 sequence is CASSFLAGTDTQYF. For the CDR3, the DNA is TGTGCCAGCAGTTTTCTTGCGGGAACAGATACGCAGTATTTT.

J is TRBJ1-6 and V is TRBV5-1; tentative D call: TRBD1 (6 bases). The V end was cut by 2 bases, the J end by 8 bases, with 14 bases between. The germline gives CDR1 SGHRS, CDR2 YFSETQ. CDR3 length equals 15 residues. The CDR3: CASSLTGPTDSPLHF. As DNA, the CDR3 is TGCGCCAGCAGCTTAACAGGGCCTACTGATTCACCCCTCCACTTT.

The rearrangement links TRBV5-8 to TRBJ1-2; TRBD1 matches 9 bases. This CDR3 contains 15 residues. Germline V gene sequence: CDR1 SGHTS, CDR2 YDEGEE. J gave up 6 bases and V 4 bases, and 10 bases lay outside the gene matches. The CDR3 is CASSRGQGISNGYTF. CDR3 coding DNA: TGTGCCAGCAGCCGGGGACAGGGAATATCGAATGGCTACACCTTC.

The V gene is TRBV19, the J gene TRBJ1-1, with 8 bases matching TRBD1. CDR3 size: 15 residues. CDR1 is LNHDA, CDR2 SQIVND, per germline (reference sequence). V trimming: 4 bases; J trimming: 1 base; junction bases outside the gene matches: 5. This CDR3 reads CASSTPGGPNTEAFF. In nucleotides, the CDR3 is TGTGCCAGTAGTACTCCAGGGGGCCCGAACACTGAAGCTTTCTTT.

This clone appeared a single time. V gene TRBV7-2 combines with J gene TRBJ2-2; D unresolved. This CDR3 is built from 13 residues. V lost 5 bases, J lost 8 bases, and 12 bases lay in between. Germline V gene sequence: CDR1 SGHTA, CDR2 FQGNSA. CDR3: CASSLSISGELFF. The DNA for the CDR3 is TGTGCCAGCAGCCTTTCGATCTCGGGGGAGCTGTTTTTT.

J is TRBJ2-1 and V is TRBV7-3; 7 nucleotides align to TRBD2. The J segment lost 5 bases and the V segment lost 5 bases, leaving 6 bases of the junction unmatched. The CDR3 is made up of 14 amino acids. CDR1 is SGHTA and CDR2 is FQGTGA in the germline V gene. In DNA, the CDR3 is TGTGCCAGCAGCCCTGAGCTAGCGGACAATGAGCAGTTCTTC. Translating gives CASSPELADNEQFF.

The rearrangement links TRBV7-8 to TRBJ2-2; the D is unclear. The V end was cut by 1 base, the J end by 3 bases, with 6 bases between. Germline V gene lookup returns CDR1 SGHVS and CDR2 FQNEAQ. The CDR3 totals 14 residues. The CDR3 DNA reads TGTGCCAGCAGCTTAGAGCTGTACACCGGGGAGCTGTTTTTT. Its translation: CASSLELYTGELFF.

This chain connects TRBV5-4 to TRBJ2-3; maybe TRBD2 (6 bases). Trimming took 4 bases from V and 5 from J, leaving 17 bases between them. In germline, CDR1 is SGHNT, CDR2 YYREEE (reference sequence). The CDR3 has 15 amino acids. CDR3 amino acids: CASSAGRPGKDTQYF. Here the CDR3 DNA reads TGTGCCAGCAGCGCGGGACGGCCGGGAAAAGATACGCAGTATTTT.

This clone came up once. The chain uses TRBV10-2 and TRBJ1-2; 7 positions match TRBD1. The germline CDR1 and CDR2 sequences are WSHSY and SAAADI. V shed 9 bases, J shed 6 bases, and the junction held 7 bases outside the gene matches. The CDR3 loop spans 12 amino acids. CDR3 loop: CASTGVGDGYTF. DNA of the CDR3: TGCGCCAGTACAGGGGTTGGAGATGGCTACACCTTC.

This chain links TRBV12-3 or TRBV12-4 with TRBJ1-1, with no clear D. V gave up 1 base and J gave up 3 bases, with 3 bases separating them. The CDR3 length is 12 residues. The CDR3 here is CASSLEYTEAFF. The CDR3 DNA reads TGTGCCAGCAGTTTAGAGTACACTGAAGCTTTCTTT.

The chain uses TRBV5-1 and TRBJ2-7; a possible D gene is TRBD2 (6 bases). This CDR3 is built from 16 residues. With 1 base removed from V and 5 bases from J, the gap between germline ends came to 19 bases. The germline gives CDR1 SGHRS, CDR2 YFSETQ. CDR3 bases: TGCGCCAGCAGCTTGTTGTCGGGGACTGGCTTCCACGAGCAGTACTTC. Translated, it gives CASSLLSGTGFHEQYF.

This CDR3 reads CASSGAGNNSPLHF. The CDR3 region has the DNA TGCGCCAGCAGTGGAGCAGGGAATAATTCACCCCTCCACTTT. The chain combines TRBV10-2 with TRBJ1-6; D might be TRBD1 (5 bases). Germline V lookup: CDR1 WSHSY, CDR2 SAAADI. The V end was cut by 4 bases, the J end by 5 bases, with 9 bases between. This CDR3 has 14 amino acids.

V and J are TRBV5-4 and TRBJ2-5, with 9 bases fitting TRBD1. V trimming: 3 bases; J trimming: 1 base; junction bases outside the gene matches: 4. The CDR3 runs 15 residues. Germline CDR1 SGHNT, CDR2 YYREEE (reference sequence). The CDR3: CASSSNRGRQETQYF. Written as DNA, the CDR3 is TGTGCCAGCAGCTCGAACAGGGGGCGCCAAGAGACCCAGTACTTC. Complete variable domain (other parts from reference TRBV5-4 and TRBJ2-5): ETGVTQSPTHLIKTRGQQVTLRCSSQSGHNTVSWYQQALGQGPQFIFQYYREEENGRGNFPPRFSGLQFPNYSSELNVNALELDDSALYLCASSSNRGRQETQYFGPGTRLLVL.